The source of this T cell receptor beta chain is a study of T cell responses to AZD1222 COVID-19 vaccine. General study findings and limits: CD4 TCRs covered the whole spike, strongest at regions 160-218 and 743-854.

The V and J ends lost 0 bases and 1 base respectively, with 16 bases between them. Per germline, CDR1 SGDLS and CDR2 YYNGEE. The CDR3 consists of 17 residues. In regard to this clone: Antigen specificity is unknown.

Here immunoSEQ multiplex PCR was the method, and the copy in TCRdb shows in-frame clones only, minus some. This table has about 76,000 clones, 65% to 80% appearing once. The sequence was collected from an adult who received the MenACWY meningococcal vaccine as a control. The chain carries TRBV9 and TRBJ2-5; tentative D call: TRBD1 (5 bases). Sequenced here: peripheral blood, sampled 28 days after the second dose of the MenACWY control vaccine. The CDR3 DNA is TGTGCCAGCAGCGTAGGAAGGTCTCAGGGCGTCCAAGAGACCCAGTACTTC. Protein: CASSVGRSQGVQETQYF.